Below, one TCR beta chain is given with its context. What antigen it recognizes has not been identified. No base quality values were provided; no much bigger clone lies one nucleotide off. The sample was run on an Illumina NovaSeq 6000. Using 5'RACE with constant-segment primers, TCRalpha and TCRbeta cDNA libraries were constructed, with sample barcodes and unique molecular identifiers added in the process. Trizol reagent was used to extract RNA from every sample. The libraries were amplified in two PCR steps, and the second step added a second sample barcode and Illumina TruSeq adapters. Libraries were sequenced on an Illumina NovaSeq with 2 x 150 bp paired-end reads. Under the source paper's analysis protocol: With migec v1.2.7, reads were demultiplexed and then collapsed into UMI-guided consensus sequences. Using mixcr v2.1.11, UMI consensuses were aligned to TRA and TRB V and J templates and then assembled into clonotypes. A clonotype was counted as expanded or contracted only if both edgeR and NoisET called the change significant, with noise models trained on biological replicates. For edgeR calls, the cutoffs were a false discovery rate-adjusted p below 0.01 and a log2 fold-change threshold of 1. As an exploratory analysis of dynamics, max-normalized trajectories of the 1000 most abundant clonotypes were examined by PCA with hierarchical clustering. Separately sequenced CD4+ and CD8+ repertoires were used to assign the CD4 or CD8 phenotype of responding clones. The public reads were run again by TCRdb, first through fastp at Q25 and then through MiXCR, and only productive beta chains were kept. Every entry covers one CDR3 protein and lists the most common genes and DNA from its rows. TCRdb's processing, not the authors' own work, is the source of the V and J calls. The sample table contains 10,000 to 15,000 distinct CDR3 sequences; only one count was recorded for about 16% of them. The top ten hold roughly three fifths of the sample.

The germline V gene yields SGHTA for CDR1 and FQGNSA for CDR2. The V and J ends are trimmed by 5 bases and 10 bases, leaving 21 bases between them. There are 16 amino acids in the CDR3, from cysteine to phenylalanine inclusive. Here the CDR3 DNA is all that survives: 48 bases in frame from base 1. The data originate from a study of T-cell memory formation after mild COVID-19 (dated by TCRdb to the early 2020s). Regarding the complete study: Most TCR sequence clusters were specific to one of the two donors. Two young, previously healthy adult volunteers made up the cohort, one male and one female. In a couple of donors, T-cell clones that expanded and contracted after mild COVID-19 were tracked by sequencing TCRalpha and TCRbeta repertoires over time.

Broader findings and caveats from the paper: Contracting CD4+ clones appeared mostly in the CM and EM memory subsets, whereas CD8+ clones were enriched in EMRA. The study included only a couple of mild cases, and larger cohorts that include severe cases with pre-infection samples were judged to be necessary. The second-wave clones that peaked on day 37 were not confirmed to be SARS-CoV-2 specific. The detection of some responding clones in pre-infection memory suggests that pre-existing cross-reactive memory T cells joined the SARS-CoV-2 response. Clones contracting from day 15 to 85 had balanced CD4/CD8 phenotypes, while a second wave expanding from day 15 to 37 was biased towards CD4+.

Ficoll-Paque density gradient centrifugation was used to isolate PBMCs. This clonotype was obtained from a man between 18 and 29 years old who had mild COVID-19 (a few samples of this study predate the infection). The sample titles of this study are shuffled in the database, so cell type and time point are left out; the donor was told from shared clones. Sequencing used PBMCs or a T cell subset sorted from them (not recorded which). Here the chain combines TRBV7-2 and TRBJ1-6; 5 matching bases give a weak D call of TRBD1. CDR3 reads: CASSIPGGYFGSPLHF. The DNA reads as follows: TGTGCCAGCAGCATACCCGGGGGGTACTTTGGATCACCCCTCCACTTT.